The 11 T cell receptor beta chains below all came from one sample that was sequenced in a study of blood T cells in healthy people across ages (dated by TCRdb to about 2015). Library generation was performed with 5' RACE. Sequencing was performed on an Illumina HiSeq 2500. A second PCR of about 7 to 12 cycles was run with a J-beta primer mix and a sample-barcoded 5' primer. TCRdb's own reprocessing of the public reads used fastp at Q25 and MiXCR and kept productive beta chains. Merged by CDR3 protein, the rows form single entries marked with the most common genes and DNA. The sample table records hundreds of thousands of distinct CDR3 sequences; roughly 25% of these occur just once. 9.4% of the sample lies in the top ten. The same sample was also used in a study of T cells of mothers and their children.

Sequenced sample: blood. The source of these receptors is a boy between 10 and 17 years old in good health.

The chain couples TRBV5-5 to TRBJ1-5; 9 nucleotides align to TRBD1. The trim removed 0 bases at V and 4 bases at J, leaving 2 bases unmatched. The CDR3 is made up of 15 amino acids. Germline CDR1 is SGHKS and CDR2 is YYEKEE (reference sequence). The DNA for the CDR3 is TGTGCCAGCAGCTTGGCTGGACAGGGGAATCAGCCCCAGCATTTT. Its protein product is CASSLAGQGNQPQHF.

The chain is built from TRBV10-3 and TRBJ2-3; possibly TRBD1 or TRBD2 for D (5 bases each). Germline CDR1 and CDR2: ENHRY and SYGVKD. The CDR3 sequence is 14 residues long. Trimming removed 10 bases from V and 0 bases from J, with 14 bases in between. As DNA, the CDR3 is TGTGCCACCAGGGTAGGGACCAGCACAGATACGCAGTATTTT. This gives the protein CATRVGTSTDTQYF.

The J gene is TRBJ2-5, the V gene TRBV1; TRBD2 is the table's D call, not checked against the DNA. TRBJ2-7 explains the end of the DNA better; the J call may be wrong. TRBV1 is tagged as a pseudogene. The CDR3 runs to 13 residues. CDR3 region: CTSTPSDLYEQYF. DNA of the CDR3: TGCACCAGCACCCCTAGCGACCTCTACGAGCAGTACTTC.

CDR3 sequence reads: CASSLAVQNTGELFF. CDR3 DNA sequence: TGTGCCAGCAGCTTAGCGGTACAGAACACCGGGGAGCTGTTTTTT. The chain links TRBV7-9 to TRBJ2-2, with no clear D. CDR1 is SEHNR, CDR2 FQNEAQ, per germline (reference sequence). V shed 0 bases and J shed 1 base, with 6 bases lying between them. The CDR3 is 15 residues long. Full variable domain (remainder filled in from reference TRBV7-9 and TRBJ2-2): DTGVSQNPRHKITKRGQNVTFRCDPISEHNRLYWYRQTLGQGPEFLTYFQNEAQLEKSRLLSDRFSAERPKGSFSTLEIQRTEQGDSAMYLCASSLAVQNTGELFFGEGSRLTVL.

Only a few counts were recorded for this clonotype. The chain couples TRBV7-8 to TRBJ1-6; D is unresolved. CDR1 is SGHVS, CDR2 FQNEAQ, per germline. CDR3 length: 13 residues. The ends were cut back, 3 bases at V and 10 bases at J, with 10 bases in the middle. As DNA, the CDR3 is TGTGCCAGCAGCTTTGACGGCCACTCACCCCTCCACTTT. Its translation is CASSFDGHSPLHF.

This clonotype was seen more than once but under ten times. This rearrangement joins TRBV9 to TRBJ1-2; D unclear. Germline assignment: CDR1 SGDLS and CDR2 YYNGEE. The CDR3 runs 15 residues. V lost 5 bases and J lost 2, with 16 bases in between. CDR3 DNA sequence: TGTGCCAGCAGAGGCCTCGGAGTACCCAACTATGGCTACACCTTC. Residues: CASRGLGVPNYGYTF.

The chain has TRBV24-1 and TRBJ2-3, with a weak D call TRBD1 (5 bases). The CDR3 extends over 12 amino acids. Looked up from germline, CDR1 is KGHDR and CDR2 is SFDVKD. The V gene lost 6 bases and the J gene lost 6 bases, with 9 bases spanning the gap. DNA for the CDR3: TGTGCCACCAGTCCAGGACACGATACGCAGTATTTT. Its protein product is CATSPGHDTQYF.

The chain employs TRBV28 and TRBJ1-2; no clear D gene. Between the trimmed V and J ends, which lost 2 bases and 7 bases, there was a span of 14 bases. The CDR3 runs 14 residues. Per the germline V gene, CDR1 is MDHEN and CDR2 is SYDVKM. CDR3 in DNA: TGTGCCAGCAGTTTAGTGCAGTTCCCTTTTGGCTACACCTTC. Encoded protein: CASSLVQFPFGYTF.

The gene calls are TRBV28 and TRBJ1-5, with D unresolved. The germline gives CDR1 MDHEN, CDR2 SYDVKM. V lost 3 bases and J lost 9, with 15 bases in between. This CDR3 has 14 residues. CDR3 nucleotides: TGTGCCAGCAGTTTGGCAGGCCTTATCGGGCCCCAGCATTTT. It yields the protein CASSLAGLIGPQHF. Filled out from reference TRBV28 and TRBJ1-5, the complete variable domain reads DVKVTQSSRYLVKRTGEKVFLECVQDMDHENMFWYRQDPGLGLRLIYFSYDVKMKEKGDIPEGYSVSREKKERFSLILESASTNQTSMYLCASSLAGLIGPQHFGDGTRLSIL.

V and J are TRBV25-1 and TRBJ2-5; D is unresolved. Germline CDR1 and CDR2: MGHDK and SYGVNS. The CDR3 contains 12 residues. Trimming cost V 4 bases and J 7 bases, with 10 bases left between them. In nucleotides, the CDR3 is TGTGCCAGCAGTGTGGGTTACGGGACCCAGTACTTC. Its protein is CASSVGYGTQYF. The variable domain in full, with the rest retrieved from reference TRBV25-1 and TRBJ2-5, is EADIYQTPRYLVIGTGKKITLECSQTMGHDKMYWYQQDPGMELHLIHYSYGVNSTEKGDLSSESTVSRIRTEHFPLTLESARPSHTSQYLCASSVGYGTQYFGPGTRLLVL.

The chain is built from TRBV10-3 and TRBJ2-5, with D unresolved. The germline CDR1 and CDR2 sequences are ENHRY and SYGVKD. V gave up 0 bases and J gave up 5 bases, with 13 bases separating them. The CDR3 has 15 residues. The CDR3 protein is CAISESGGVGETQYF. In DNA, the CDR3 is TGTGCCATCAGTGAGTCCGGCGGAGTGGGGGAGACCCAGTACTTC.